This is a list of T cell receptor beta chains from one sample in a study of blood T cell repertoires in COVID-19. Method: immunoSEQ multiplex PCR; TCRdb's copy keeps in-frame clones and lacks some. Of around 110,000 clones in the sample, less than 90% were seen once. The sample comprised peripheral blood. These receptors were obtained from a man aged 25-45 years with acute or convalescent COVID-19. The CDR3 runs from the conserved cysteine through the conserved F or W. The D gene is left open where the match is weak. Some rows have no size entry. The others give once, few or many, or a class for an expanded clone.

clone size,D gene,J gene,V gene,CDR3 protein,CDR3 DNA
-,TRBD1,TRBJ1-2,TRBV15,CATSTHRGVYGYTF,TGTGCCACCAGCACGCACAGGGGTGTCTATGGCTACACCTTC
-,-,TRBJ2-2,TRBV18,CASSPPTTRTGELFF,TGTGCCAGCTCACCACCTACTACTAGAACCGGGGAGCTGTTTTTT
-,-,TRBJ1-2,TRBV15,CATSPGAGNGYTF,TGTGCCACCAGCCCCGGGGCGGGGAATGGCTACACCTTC
-,TRBD2,TRBJ2-7,TRBV6-5,CASSSAGDYEQYF,TGTGCCAGCAGTTCAGCGGGGGACTACGAGCAGTACTTC
-,TRBD1,TRBJ1-2,TRBV6-5,CASSTRDRENYGYTF,TGTGCCAGCAGCACCCGGGACAGGGAGAACTATGGCTACACCTTC
-,TRBD1,TRBJ1-4,TRBV2,CASSKTGGRTNEKLFF,TGTGCCAGCAGTAAAACAGGGGGCAGGACCAATGAAAAACTGTTTTTT
-,TRBD1,TRBJ1-5,TRBV4-1,CASSPGQGDQPQHF,TGCGCCAGCAGCCCAGGACAGGGAGATCAGCCCCAGCATTTT
few,TRBD2,TRBJ2-1,TRBV7-7,CASSLEGLADYNEQFF,TGTGCTAGCAGCTTAGAAGGGCTAGCGGATTACAATGAGCAGTTCTTC
-,-,TRBJ1-1,TRBV5-1,CASSLEDMDTEAFF,TGCGCCAGCAGCCTTGAAGACATGGACACTGAAGCTTTCTTT
-,TRBD1,TRBJ2-2,TRBV4-2,CASSQRQGETGELFF,TGTGCCAGCAGCCAAAGACAGGGGGAGACCGGGGAGCTGTTTTTT
-,-,TRBJ1-1,TRBV6-5,CASHRSTEAFF,TGTGCCAGCCATCGGAGCACTGAAGCTTTCTTT
-,-,TRBJ2-3,TRBV29-1,CSVRDRYTDTQYF,TGCAGCGTTCGAGACAGATACACAGATACGCAGTATTTT
-,-,TRBJ1-1,TRBV6-6,CASSYSEGGTEAFF,TGTGCCAGCAGTTACTCGGAAGGGGGCACTGAAGCTTTCTTT
-,-,TRBJ2-3,TRBV11-3,CASSLAGGDTQYF,TGTGCCAGCAGCTTAGCCGGGGGAGATACGCAGTATTTT
-,-,TRBJ2-7,TRBV5-1,CASSLTDYHEQYF,TGCGCCAGCAGCTTGACAGATTACCACGAGCAGTACTTC
-,-,TRBJ2-1,TRBV5-1,CASSPGTSEYNEQFF,TGCGCCAGCAGCCCCGGGACTTCGGAATACAATGAGCAGTTCTTC
-,-,TRBJ1-4,TRBV2,CASRVVRTANEKLFF,TGTGCCAGCAGGGTGGTAAGGACAGCTAATGAAAAACTGTTTTTT